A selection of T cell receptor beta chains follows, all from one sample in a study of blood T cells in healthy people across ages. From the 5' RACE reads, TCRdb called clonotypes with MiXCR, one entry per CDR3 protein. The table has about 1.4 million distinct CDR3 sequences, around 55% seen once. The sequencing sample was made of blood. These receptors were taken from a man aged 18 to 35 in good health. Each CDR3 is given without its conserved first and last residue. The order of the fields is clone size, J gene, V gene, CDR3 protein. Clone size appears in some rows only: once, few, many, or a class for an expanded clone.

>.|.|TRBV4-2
ASSQGEVGLAGIYEQY
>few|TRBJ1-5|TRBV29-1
SVGDGYNQPQH
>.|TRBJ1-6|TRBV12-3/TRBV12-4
ASTVRVGYNSPLH
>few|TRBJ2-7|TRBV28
ASTETLSYEQY
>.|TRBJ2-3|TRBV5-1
ASSLGTGQINTQY
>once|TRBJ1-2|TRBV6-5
ATYSDRGPLMVNT
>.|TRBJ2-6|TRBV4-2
ASSGGGIGSGANVLT
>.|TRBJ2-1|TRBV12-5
ASGLRTSGKGNEQF
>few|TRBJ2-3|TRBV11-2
ASSLRGGTTNGDTQY
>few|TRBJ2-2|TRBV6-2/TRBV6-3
ASSLGGPTGELF
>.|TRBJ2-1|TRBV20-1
SASLVSYNEQF
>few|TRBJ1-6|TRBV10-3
AISDSTATGSPLH
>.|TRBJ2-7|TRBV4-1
ASSQGGLAVLAPYEQY
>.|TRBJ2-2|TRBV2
ASSDRSRELF
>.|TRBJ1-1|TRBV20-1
SASEERAEAF
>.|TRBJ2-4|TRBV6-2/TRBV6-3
ASSSLAWEQY
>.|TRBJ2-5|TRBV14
ASSQGVVTQY
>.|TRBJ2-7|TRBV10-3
AISGSQGQGYEQY
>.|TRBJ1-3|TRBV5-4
ASSGQGFSGNTIY
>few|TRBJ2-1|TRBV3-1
ASSLQYSEQF
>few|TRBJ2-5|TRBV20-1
SADTTGGAGRETQY
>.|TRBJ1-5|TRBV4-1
ASSRQHPGDQPQH
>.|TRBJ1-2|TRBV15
ATSYRLGGYT
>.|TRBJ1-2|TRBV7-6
ASSLALGGGYT
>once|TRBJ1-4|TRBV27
ASSGTGPNEKLF
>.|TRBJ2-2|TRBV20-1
SASSLTGTITGELF
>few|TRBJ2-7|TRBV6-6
ASSYSIEYEQY
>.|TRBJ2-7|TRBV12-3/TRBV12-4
ASSFGGSEQY
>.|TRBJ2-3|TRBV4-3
ASSQDWVDTQY
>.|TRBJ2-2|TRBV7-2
ASSSKSGLAGGELF
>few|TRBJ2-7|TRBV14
ASSQASGRVLYEQY
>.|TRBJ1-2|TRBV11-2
ASSFSGGGYT
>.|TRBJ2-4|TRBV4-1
ASSQRGLAKNIQY
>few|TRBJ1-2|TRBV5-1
ASSLVRGDYT
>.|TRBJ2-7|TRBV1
TSSHRLAWDYEQY
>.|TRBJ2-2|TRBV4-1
ASSQWVNGQAFTGELF
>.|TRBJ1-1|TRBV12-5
ASGPGQANTEAF
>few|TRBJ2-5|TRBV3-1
ASSPLYPGQGAGETQY
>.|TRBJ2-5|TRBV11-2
ASRRNSQETQY
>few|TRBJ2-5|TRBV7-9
ASSANGQGYQETQY
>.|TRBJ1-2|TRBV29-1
SVEDSVRGYT